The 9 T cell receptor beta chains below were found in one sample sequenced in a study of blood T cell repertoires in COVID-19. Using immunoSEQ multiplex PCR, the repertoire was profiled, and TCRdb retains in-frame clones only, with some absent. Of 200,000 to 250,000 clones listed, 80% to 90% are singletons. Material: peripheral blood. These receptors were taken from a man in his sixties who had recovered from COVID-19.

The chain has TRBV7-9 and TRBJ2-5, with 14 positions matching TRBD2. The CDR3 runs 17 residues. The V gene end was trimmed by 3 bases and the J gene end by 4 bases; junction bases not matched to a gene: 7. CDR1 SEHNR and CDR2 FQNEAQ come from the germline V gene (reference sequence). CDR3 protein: CASSFLGLAGARETQYF. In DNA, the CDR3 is TGTGCCAGCAGCTTCTTGGGACTAGCGGGGGCCAGAGAGACCCAGTACTTC.

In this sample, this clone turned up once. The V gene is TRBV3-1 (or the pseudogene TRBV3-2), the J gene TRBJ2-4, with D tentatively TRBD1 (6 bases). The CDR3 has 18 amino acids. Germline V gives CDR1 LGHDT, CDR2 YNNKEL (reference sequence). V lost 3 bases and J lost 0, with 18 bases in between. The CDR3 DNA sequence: TGTGCCAGCAGCCATGCCACAGGGCCCTCACTAGCCAAAAACATTCAGTACTTC. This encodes CASSHATGPSLAKNIQYF.

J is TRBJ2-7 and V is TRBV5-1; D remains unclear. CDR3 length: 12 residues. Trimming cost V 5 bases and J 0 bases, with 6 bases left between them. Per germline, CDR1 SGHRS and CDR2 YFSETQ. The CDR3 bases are TGCGCCAGCAGGCCAGACTCCTACGAGCAGTACTTC. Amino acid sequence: CASRPDSYEQYF. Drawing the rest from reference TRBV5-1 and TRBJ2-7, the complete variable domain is KAGVTQTPRYLIKTRGQQVTLSCSPISGHRSVSWYQQTPGQGLQFLFEYFSETQRNKGNFPGRFSGRQFSNSRSEMNVSTLELGDSALYLCASRPDSYEQYFGPGTRLTVT.

The CDR3 protein is CATCMDTNQPQHF. In nucleotides, the CDR3 is TGTGCCACCTGCATGGACACCAATCAGCCCCAGCATTTT. The J gene is TRBJ1-5, the V gene TRBV28; a weak D match, TRBD1 (5 bases). Germline V gene lookup returns CDR1 MDHEN and CDR2 SYDVKM. The CDR3 contains 13 residues. V lost 10 bases and J 3 bases, leaving 13 bases between the germline ends. The full variable domain, rest sourced from reference TRBV28 and TRBJ1-5, is DVKVTQSSRYLVKRTGEKVFLECVQDMDHENMFWYRQDPGLGLRLIYFSYDVKMKEKGDIPEGYSVSREKKERFSLILESASTNQTSMYLCATCMDTNQPQHFGDGTRLSIL.

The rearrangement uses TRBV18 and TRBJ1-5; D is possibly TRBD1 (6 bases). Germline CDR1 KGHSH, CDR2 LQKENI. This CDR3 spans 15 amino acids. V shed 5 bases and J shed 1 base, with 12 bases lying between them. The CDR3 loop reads CASSIQGMSNQPQHF. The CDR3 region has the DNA TGTGCCAGCTCAATCCAGGGGATGAGCAATCAGCCCCAGCATTTT.

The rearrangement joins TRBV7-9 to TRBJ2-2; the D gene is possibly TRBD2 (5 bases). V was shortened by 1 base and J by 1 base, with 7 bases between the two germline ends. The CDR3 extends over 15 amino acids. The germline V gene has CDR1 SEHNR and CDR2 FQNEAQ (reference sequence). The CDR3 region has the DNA TGTGCCAGCAGCTTAGTAGCGCTGAACACCGGGGAGCTGTTTTTT. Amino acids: CASSLVALNTGELFF.

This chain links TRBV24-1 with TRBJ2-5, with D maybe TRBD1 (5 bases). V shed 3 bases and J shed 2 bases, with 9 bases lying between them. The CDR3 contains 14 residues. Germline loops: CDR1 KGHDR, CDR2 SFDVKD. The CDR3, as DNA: TGTGCCACCAGTGATAACAGGAATCAAGAGACCCAGTACTTC. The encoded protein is CATSDNRNQETQYF.

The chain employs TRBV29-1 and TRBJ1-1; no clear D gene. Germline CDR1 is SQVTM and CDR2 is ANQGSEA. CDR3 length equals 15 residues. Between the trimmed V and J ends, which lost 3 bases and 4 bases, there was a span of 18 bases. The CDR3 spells CSVEEPRGRGTEAFF. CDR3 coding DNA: TGCAGCGTTGAGGAGCCACGGGGAAGAGGCACTGAAGCTTTCTTT. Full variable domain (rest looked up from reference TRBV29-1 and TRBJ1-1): SAVISQKPSRDICQRGTSLTIQCQVDSQVTMMFWYRQQPGQSLTLIATANQGSEATYESGFVIDKFPISRPNLTFSTLTVSNMSPEDSSIYLCSVEEPRGRGTEAFFGQGTRLTVV.

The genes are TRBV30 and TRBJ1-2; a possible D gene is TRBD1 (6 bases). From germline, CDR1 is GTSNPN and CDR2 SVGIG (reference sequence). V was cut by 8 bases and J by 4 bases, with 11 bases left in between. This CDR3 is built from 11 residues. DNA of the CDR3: TGTGCCGGTCGAGGGGGCTATGGCTACACCTTC. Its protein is CAGRGGYGYTF. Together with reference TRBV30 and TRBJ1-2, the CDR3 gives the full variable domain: SQTIHQWPATLVQPVGSPLSLECTVEGTSNPNLYWYRQAAGRGLQLLFYSVGIGQISSEVPQNLSASRPQDRQFILSSKKLLLSDSGFYLCAGRGGYGYTFGSGTRLTVV.